Below, 20 T cell receptor beta chains from the same sample are listed, as sequenced in a study of beta chain features in type 1 diabetes. Investigators reverse transcribed all isolated RNA, so they sequenced expressed TCRB transcripts. Profiling relied on immunoSEQ multiplex PCR, and the TCRdb table lists in-frame clones only, not all of them. Here the sample spans some 270,000 clones, approximately 8% being singletons. The sequenced sample was central memory CD4+ T cells from blood. The receptors derive from a woman younger than 35 in good health.

The V and J genes are TRBV30 and TRBJ2-2; TRBD2 matches 10 bases. Germline CDR1 reads GTSNPN; CDR2 reads SVGIG (reference sequence). V lost 8 bases, J lost 5 bases, and 5 bases stayed unmatched. The CDR3 is made up of 13 amino acids. Written as DNA, the CDR3 is TGTGCCCGCCGGACTAGCGGTACCGGGGAGCTGTTTTTT. Translating it yields CARRTSGTGELFF.

The chain joins TRBV14 to TRBJ2-1; D is perhaps TRBD2 (7 bases). Germline CDR1 reads SGHDN; CDR2 reads FVKESK. The CDR3 has 16 residues. Between the trimmed V and J ends, which lost 0 bases and 8 bases, there was a span of 17 bases. CDR3 coding DNA: TGTGCCAGCAGCCAAGAAGGGGGGAGGGCCTTCGATGAGCAGTTCTTC. As protein: CASSQEGGRAFDEQFF. Based on the CDR3 plus reference TRBV14 and TRBJ2-1, the full variable domain is EAGVTQFPSHSVIEKGQTVTLRCDPISGHDNLYWYRRVMGKEIKFLLHFVKESKQDESGMPNNRFLAERTGGTYSTLKVQPAELEDSGVYFCASSQEGGRAFDEQFFGPGTRLTVL.

This CDR3 reads CASSSLRAPLHF. In DNA form, the CDR3 reads TGTGCCAGCAGCTCGTTGCGTGCACCCCTCCACTTT. The chain is built from TRBV5-6 and TRBJ1-6; D gene uncertain. V dropped 3 bases and J dropped 11 bases, with 9 bases sitting between them. The CDR3 extends over 12 amino acids. Germline V lookup: CDR1 SGHDT, CDR2 YYEEEE.

This clone has ten or more counts. This chain joins TRBV5-4 and TRBJ2-3; D unclear. CDR3 length equals 15 residues. Germline V lookup: CDR1 SGHNT, CDR2 YYREEE (reference sequence). Between the trimmed V and J ends, which lost 4 bases and 0 bases, there was a span of 12 bases. Written as DNA, the CDR3 is TGTGCCAGCAGCCCGGACGGTCCTAGCACAGATACGCAGTATTTT. This translates into CASSPDGPSTDTQYF.

This clone was found a few times. The chain recombines TRBV28 with TRBJ1-5; 7 bases fit TRBD1. This CDR3 region has 14 residues. Looked up from germline, CDR1 is MDHEN and CDR2 is SYDVKM. V lost 5 bases and J lost 9; bases outside the gene matches: 10. The CDR3 region is CASSPGDSRGPQHF. CDR3 nucleotides: TGTGCCAGCAGTCCCGGGGACAGCCGAGGGCCCCAGCATTTT.

V and J are TRBV2 and TRBJ1-2, with D perhaps matching TRBD1 (5 bases). The CDR3 extends over 14 amino acids. V lost 8 bases to trimming and J lost 4 bases, with 17 bases between them. CDR1 is SNHLY and CDR2 is FYNNEI in the germline V gene. The CDR3 DNA follows: TGTGCCAGCCGAGTTCGGGACTCTGGCTATGGCTACACCTTC. Its translation is CASRVRDSGYGYTF.

The chain recombines TRBV2 with TRBJ2-7; 10 nucleotides match TRBD1. Losses at the gene ends were 10 bases for V and 2 bases for J; bases not matched to a gene: 8. This CDR3 is 14 amino acids long. The V gene's germline CDR1 is SNHLY and CDR2 FYNNEI. CDR3 sequence: CANLGTGVPYEQYV. The CDR3, as DNA: TGTGCCAACCTCGGGACAGGGGTTCCCTACGAGCAGTACGTC.

This clone has just a few counts. The gene calls are TRBV11-1 and TRBJ2-1; the D call may be TRBD1 or TRBD2 (5 bases each). Trimming shortened V by 5 bases and J by 9 bases, and 8 bases separated the two germline ends. The CDR3 runs 11 residues. From germline, CDR1 is SGHAT and CDR2 FQDESV (reference sequence). The CDR3 coding sequence is TGTGCCAGCAGCCGGGGCCGTGAGCAGTTCTTC. This translates into CASSRGREQFF.

This clone was counted between two and nine times. This sequence joins TRBV29-1 and TRBJ1-1; D gene ambiguous. CDR1 and CDR2 (germline): SQVTM, ANQGSEA. Trimming removed 4 bases at V and 1 base at J, with 10 bases between. The CDR3 contains 13 residues. The CDR3 protein is CSVAVLENTEAFF. The CDR3 DNA follows: TGCAGCGTTGCTGTTTTGGAGAACACTGAAGCTTTCTTT.

This clone was seen a few times. This chain joins TRBV19 and TRBJ1-5; maybe TRBD1 (5 bases). Trimming cost V 3 bases and J 3 bases, with 9 bases left between them. The CDR3 is 14 amino acids. Germline V gene data show CDR1 as LNHDA and CDR2 as SQIVND (reference sequence). This CDR3 reads CASSMDINNQPQHF. Here the CDR3 DNA reads TGTGCCAGTAGTATGGACATCAACAATCAGCCCCAGCATTTT. Full variable domain (rest looked up from reference TRBV19 and TRBJ1-5): DGGITQSPKYLFRKEGQNVTLSCEQNLNHDAMYWYRQDPGQGLRLIYYSQIVNDFQKGDIAEGYSVSREKKESFPLTVTSAQKNPTAFYLCASSMDINNQPQHFGDGTRLSIL.

This clone has at least ten counts. J is TRBJ2-1 and V is TRBV18, with 7 nucleotides matching TRBD1. Looked up from germline, CDR1 is KGHSH and CDR2 is LQKENI. Trimming removed 4 bases from V and 12 bases from J; junction bases left unmatched: 3. CDR3 length equals 11 residues. The CDR3 DNA reads as TGTGCCAGCTCACTCCGGGACAGGCAGTTCTTC. As protein: CASSLRDRQFF. Filled out from reference TRBV18 and TRBJ2-1, the complete variable domain reads NAGVMQNPRHLVRRRGQEARLRCSPMKGHSHVYWYRQLPEEGLKFMVYLQKENIIDESGMPKERFSAEFPKEGPSILRIQQVVRGDSAAYFCASSLRDRQFFGPGTRLTVL.

This clone was found a few times. The V gene is TRBV11-2, the J gene TRBJ2-1; TRBD1 agrees at 8 bases. Germline CDR1 SGHAT, CDR2 FQNNGV. This CDR3 region has 17 residues. V shed 5 bases and J 3 bases; nucleotides not matched to a gene: 12. The CDR3 DNA reads as TGTGCCAGCAGCGCCCGGACAGGGAGCGATCGCTACAATGAGCAGTTCTTC. It translates to CASSARTGSDRYNEQFF.

The chain links TRBV9 to TRBJ2-7; D is undetermined. Germline values: CDR1 SGDLS, CDR2 YYNGEE. V was pared by 0 bases and J by 5 bases, with 24 bases between. The CDR3 has 18 residues. The CDR3 loop reads CASSVARGGQSSLHEQYV. CDR3 bases: TGTGCCAGCAGCGTAGCCCGCGGTGGGCAGAGCTCCCTACACGAGCAGTACGTC.

This clone has only one observation. The CDR3 loop reads CASSPTLGLAGISTDTQYF. The CDR3 nucleotides read TGTGCCAGCTCCCCTACTCTAGGTCTAGCGGGGATAAGCACAGATACGCAGTATTTT. The chain recombines TRBV18 with TRBJ2-3; 9 nucleotides line up with TRBD2. Trimming cost V 6 bases and J 0 bases; bases outside gene matches: 16. The CDR3 runs to 19 residues. The germline gives CDR1 KGHSH, CDR2 LQKENI.

This clone was observed a handful of times. The V call is TRBV14, the J call TRBJ2-5, with 7 bases aligning to TRBD1. The V segment lost 5 bases and the J segment 4 bases; nucleotides outside the gene matches: 10. Per the germline V gene, CDR1 is SGHDN and CDR2 is FVKESK. This CDR3 has 15 residues. Written as DNA, the CDR3 is TGTGCCAGCAGCGAGCGGAGGCGGACAGGAGAGACCCAGTACTTC. Its protein product is CASSERRRTGETQYF.

This clone was picked up a small number of times. The rearrangement links TRBV18 to TRBJ1-5, with D unclear. CDR1 is KGHSH and CDR2 is LQKENI in the germline V gene. CDR3 length: 15 amino acids. Deletions cut 4 bases from V and 3 bases from J, with 13 bases between. CDR3 DNA sequence: TGTGCCAGCTCACTTGTGGGGAGTAACAATCAGCCCCAGCATTTT. Residues: CASSLVGSNNQPQHF.

This clone was seen only a few times. This rearrangement joins TRBV4-3 to TRBJ1-2; 7 bases fit TRBD1. Germline V CDR1 and CDR2: LGHNA, YSLEER. V dropped 3 bases and J dropped 4; count of bases not matched to a gene: 2. The CDR3 totals 13 residues. CDR3 bases: TGCGCCAGCAGCCACACAGGGGTCTATGGCTACACCTTC. It specifies CASSHTGVYGYTF.

This clone was counted many times. V gene TRBV2 combines with J gene TRBJ2-7, with 9 bases aligning to TRBD1. CDR1 is SNHLY and CDR2 is FYNNEI in the germline V gene. CDR3 size: 12 residues. J gave up 7 bases and V 5 bases, and 3 bases lay outside the gene matches. In DNA, the CDR3 is TGTGCCAGCAGTAACAGGGGGCTTGAGCAGTACTTC. Protein product: CASSNRGLEQYF.

This clone was counted between two and nine times. The chain is built from TRBV30 and TRBJ2-7; 8 positions match TRBD1. Germline V gives CDR1 GTSNPN, CDR2 SVGIG (reference sequence). This CDR3 is 12 amino acids long. Trimming cost V 1 base and J 9 bases; bases outside gene matches: 5. CDR3 residues: CAWSGTGSWQYF. The DNA of the CDR3 is TGTGCCTGGAGTGGGACAGGGTCATGGCAGTACTTC. Drawing the rest from reference TRBV30 and TRBJ2-7, the complete variable domain is SQTIHQWPATLVQPVGSPLSLECTVEGTSNPNLYWYRQAAGRGLQLLFYSVGIGQISSEVPQNLSASRPQDRQFILSSKKLLLSDSGFYLCAWSGTGSWQYFGPGTRLTVT.

This chain joins TRBV21-1 and TRBJ1-2; TRBD1 is taken as the D call from the table, unchecked against the DNA. TRBV21-1 is a documented pseudogene. The CDR3 spans 12 residues. CDR3 in amino acids: CASSSTGDGYTF. For the CDR3, the DNA is TGTGCCAGCAGCTCGACAGGGGATGGCTACACCTTC.